The source of this TCR beta chain is a study of cytomegalovirus exposure and HLA in healthy donors. General study findings and limits: A later analysis reportedly found that, within productive TCRs, an Asian-associated ancestry cluster had fewer N-insertions than the mean observed across the approximately 660 donors. Follow-up analysis seemed to connect common viral pathogens with several of the most significant clusters identified.

Germline values: CDR1 SGHAT, CDR2 FQNNGV. The CDR3 contains 14 residues. V gave up 6 bases and J gave up 4 bases, with 15 bases separating them. The donors, nominally healthy at sampling, likely had unrecorded immune exposures. Primers: 60 Vbeta forward and 13 Jbeta reverse. Produced via immunoSEQ multiplex PCR; TCRdb's table is partial and in-frame only. The top ten hold about 10% of the sample, which has under 150,000 clones, around 79% seen once. A word on this clone: Its matching antigen is unknown.

The sequencing input was PBMCs. The chain uses TRBV11-2 and TRBJ1-2, with no clear D. The sequence derives from a woman aged 50 to 65 in good health and CMV-seropositive. CDR3 in DNA: TGTGCCAGCAGTCACCCCGGGTTGGCCTATGGCTACACCTTC. This translates into CASSHPGLAYGYTF.